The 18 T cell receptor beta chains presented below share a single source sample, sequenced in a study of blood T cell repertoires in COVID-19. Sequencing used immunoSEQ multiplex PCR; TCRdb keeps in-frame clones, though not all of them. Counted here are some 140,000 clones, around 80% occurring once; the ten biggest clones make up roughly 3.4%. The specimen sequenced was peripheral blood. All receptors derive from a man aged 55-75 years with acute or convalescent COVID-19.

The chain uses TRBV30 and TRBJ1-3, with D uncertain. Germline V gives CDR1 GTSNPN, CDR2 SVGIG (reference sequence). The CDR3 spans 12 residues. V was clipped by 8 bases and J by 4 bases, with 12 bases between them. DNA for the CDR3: TGTGCCGGCCCGGGGTCCGGAAACACCATATATTTT. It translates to CAGPGSGNTIYF.

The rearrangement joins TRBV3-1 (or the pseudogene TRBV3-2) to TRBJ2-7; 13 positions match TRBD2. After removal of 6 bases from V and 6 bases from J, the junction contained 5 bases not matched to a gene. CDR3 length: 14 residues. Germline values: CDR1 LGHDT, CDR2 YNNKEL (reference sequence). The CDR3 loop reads CASSPGLAGSEQYF. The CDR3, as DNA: TGTGCCAGCAGTCCGGGACTAGCGGGATCCGAGCAGTACTTC.

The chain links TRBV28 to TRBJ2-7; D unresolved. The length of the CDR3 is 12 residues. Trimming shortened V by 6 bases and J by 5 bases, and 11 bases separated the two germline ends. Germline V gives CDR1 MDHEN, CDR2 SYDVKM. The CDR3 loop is CASREVTNEQYF. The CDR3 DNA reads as TGTGCCAGCAGAGAGGTCACCAACGAGCAGTACTTC.

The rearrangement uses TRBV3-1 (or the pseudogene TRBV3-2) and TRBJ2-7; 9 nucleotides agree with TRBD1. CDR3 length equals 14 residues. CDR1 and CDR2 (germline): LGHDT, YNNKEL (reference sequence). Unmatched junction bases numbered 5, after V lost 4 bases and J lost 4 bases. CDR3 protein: CASSLGQGTYEQYF. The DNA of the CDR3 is TGTGCCAGCAGCCTAGGACAGGGGACGTACGAGCAGTACTTC.

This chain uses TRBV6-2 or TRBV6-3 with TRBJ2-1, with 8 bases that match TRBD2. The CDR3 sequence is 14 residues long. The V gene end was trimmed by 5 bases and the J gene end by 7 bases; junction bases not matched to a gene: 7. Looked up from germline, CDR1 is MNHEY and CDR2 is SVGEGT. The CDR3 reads CASSTLGLGNEQFF. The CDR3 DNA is TGTGCCAGCAGTACCTTGGGACTAGGGAATGAGCAGTTCTTC.

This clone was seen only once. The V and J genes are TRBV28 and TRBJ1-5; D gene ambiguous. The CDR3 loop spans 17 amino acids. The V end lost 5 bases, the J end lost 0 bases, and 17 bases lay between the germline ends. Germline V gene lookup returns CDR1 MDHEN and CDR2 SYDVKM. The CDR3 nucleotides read TGTGCCAGCAGTACGCCGGTCGGGTCGGATAGCAATCAGCCCCAGCATTTT. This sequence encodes CASSTPVGSDSNQPQHF.

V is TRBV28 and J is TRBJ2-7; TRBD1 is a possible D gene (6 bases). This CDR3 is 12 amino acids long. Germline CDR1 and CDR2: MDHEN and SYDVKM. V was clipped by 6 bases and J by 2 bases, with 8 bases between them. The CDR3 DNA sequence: TGTGCCAGCAGCAGGACAGCCTACGAGCAGTACTTC. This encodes CASSRTAYEQYF.

The CDR3 DNA sequence: TGCGCCAGCAGCCCTGGAATCGGGGAAGGCACAGATACGCAGTATTTT. Translating it yields CASSPGIGEGTDTQYF. The gene calls are TRBV5-1 and TRBJ2-3, with a possible D match to TRBD2 (5 bases). Germline V lookup: CDR1 SGHRS, CDR2 YFSETQ. The CDR3 is made up of 16 amino acids. Deletions cut 4 bases from V and 1 base from J, with 16 bases between. The variable domain in full, with the rest retrieved from reference TRBV5-1 and TRBJ2-3, is KAGVTQTPRYLIKTRGQQVTLSCSPISGHRSVSWYQQTPGQGLQFLFEYFSETQRNKGNFPGRFSGRQFSNSRSEMNVSTLELGDSALYLCASSPGIGEGTDTQYFGPGTRLTVL.

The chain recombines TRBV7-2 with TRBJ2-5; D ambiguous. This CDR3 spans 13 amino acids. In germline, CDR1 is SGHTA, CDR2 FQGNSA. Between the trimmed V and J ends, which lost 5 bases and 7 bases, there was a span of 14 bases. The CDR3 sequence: CASSPPLGRTQYF. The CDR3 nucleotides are TGTGCCAGCAGCCCCCCGCTCGGTCGGACCCAGTACTTC.

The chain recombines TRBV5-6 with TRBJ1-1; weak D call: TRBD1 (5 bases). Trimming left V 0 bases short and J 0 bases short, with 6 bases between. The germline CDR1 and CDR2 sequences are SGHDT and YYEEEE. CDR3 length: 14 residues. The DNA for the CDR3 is TGTGCCAGCAGCTTGGACAGGATGAACACTGAAGCTTTCTTT. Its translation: CASSLDRMNTEAFF.

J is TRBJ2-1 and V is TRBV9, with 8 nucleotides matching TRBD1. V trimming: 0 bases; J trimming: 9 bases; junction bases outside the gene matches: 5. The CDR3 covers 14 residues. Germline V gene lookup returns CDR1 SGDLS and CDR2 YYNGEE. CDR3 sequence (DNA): TGTGCCAGCAGCGTAGAAGGTGGGACAGGTGAGCAGTTCTTC. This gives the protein CASSVEGGTGEQFF.

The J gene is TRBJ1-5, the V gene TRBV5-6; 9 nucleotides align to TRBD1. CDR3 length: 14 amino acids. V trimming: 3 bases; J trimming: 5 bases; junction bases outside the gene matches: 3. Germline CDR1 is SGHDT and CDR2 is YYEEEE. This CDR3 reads CASSYGQGYQPQHF. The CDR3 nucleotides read TGTGCCAGCAGCTACGGACAGGGGTATCAGCCCCAGCATTTT.

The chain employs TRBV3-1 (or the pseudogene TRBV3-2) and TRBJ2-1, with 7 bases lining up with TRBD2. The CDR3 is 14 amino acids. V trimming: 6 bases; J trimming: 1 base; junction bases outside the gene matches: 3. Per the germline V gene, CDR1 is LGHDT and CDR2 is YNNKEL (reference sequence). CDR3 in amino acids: CASRNSGSYNEQFF. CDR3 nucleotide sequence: TGTGCCAGCAGGAATAGCGGGTCCTACAATGAGCAGTTCTTC.

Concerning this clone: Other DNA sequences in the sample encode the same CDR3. CDR3 nucleotides: TGTGCCAGCTCACCACAGGGGAGGCAGCCCCAGCATTTT. Encoded protein: CASSPQGRQPQHF. This chain links TRBV18 with TRBJ1-5, with D possibly TRBD1 on 5 matching bases. The germline gives CDR1 KGHSH, CDR2 LQKENI. Trimming took off 1 base at V and 7 bases at J, with 8 bases between the two ends. The CDR3 spans 13 residues.

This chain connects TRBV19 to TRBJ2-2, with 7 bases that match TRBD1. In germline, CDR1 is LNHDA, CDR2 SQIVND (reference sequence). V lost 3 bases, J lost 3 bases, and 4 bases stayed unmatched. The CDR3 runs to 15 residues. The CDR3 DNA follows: TGTGCCAGTAGTATTCGGGACAGCTACACCGGGGAGCTGTTTTTT. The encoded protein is CASSIRDSYTGELFF.

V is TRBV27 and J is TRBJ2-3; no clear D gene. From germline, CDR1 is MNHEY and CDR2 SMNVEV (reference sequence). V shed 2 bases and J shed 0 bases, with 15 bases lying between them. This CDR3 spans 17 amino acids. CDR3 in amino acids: CASSLPETIASTDTQYF. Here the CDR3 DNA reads TGTGCCAGCAGTTTACCGGAGACGATTGCTAGCACAGATACGCAGTATTTT.

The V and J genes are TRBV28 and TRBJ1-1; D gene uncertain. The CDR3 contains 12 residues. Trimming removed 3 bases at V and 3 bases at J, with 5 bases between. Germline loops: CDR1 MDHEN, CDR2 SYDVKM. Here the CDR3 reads CASSFVDTEAFF. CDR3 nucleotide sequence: TGTGCCAGCAGTTTTGTAGACACTGAAGCTTTCTTT.

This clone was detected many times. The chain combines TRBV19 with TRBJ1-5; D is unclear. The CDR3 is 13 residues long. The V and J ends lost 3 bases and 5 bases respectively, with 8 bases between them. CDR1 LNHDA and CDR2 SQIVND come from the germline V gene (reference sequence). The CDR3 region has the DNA TGTGCCAGTAGTATGTCCACTTATCAGCCCCAGCATTTT. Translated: CASSMSTYQPQHF.